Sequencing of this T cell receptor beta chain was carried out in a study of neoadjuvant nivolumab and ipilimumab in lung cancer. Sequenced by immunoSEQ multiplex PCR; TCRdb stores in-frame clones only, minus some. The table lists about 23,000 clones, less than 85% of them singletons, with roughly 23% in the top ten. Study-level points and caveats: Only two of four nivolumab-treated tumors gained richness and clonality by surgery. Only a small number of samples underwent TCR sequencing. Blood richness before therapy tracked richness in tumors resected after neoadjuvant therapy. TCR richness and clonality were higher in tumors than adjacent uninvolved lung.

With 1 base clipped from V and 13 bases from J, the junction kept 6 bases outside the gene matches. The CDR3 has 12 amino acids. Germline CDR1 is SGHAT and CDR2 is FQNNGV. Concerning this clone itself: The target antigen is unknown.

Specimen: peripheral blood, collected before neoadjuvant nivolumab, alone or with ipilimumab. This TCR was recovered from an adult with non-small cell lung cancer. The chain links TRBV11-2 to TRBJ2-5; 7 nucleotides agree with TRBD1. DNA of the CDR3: TGTGCCAGCAGCTTAGCCGGACAGGTGGTGTACTTC. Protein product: CASSLAGQVVYF.